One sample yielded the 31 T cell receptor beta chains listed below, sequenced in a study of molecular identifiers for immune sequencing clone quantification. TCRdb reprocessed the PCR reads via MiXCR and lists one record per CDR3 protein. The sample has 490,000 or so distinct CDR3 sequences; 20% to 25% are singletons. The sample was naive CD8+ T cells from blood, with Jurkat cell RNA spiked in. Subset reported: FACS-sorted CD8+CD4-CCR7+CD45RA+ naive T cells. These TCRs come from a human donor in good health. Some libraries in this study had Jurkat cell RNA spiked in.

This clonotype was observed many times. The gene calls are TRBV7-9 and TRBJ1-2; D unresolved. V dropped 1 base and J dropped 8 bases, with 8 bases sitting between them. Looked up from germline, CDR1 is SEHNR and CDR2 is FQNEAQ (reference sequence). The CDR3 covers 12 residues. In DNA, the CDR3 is TGTGCCAGCAGCTTAGTTGGTACGGGCTACACCTTC. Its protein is CASSLVGTGYTF.

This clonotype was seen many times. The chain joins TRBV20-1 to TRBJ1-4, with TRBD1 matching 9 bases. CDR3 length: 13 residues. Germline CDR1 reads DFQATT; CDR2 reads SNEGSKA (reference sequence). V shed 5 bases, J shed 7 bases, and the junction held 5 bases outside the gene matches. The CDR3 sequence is CSALQGAGEKLFF. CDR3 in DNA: TGCAGTGCTTTACAGGGGGCGGGTGAAAAACTGTTTTTT.

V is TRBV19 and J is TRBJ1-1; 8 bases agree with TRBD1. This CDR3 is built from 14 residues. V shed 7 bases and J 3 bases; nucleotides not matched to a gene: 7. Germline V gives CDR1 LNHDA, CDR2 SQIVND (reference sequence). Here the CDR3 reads CASTITGGDTEAFF. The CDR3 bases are TGTGCCAGTACCATCACAGGGGGGGACACTGAAGCTTTCTTT.

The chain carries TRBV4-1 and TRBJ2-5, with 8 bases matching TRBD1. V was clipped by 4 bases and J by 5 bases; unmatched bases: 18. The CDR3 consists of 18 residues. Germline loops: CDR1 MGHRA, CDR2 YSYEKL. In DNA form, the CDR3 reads TGCGCCAGCAGCCTACCCTCCCCCGGACAGGGCGGAGGGGAGACCCAGTACTTC. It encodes CASSLPSPGQGGGETQYF.

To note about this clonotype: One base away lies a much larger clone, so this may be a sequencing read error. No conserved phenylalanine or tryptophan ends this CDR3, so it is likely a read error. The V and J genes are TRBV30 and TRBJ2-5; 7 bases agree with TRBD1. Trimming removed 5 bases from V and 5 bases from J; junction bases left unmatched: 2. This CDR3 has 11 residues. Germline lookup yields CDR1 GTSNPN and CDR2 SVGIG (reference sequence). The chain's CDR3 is CAWGQVETQYI. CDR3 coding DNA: TGTGCCTGGGGACAGGTGGAGACCCAGTACATC.

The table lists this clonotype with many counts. DNA of the CDR3: TGCGCCAGCAGCCAAGGACACTCTGGCTACACCTTC. This encodes CASSQGHSGYTF. The rearrangement links TRBV4-3 to TRBJ1-2; D remains ambiguous. Germline V CDR1 and CDR2: LGHNA, YSLEER. The CDR3 is made up of 12 amino acids. The ends were cut back, 1 base at V and 7 bases at J, with 7 bases in the middle.

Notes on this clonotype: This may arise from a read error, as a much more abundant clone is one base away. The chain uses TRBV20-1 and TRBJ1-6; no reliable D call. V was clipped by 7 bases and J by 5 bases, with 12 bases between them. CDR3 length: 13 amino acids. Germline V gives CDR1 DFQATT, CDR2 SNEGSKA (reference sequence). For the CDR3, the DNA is TGCAGTGGGAGCAAGGAGGATAATTCACCCCTCCACTTT. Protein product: CSGSKEDNSPLHF.

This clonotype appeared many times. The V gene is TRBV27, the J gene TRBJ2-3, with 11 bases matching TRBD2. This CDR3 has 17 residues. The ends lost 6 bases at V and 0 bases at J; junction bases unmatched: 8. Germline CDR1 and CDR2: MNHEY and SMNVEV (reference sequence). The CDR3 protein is CASRQGTSGHSTDTQYF. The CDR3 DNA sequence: TGTGCCAGCAGACAAGGGACTAGCGGCCATAGCACAGATACGCAGTATTTT.

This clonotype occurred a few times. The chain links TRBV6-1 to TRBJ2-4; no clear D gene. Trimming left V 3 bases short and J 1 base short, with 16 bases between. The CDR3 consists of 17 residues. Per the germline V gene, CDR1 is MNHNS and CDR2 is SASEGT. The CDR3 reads CASSEEGRGAAKNIQYF. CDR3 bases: TGTGCCAGCAGTGAGGAAGGGCGAGGTGCGGCCAAAAACATTCAGTACTTC.

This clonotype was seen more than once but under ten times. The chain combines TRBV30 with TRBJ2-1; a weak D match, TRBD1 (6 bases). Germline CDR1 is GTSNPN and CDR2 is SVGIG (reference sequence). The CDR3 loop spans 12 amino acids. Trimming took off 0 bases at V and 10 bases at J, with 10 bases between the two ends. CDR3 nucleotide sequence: TGTGCCTGGAGTGTATCAGGGACAGAGCAGTTCTTC. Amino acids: CAWSVSGTEQFF.

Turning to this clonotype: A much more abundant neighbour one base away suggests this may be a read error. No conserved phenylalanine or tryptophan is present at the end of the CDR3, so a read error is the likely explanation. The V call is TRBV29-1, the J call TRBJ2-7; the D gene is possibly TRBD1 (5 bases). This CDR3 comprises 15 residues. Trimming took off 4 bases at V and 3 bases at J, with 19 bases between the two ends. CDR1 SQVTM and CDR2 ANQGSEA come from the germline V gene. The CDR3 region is CSVVAAEDTIYEQYS. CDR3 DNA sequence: TGCAGCGTTGTTGCAGCCGAGGACACCATCTACGAGCAGTACTCC.

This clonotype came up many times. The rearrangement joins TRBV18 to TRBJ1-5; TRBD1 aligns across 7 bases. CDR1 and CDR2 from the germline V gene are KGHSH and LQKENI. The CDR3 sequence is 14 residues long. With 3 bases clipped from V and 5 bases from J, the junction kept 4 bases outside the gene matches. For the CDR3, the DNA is TGTGCCAGCTCACCGGGAGACAGGGATCAGCCCCAGCATTTT. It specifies CASSPGDRDQPQHF.

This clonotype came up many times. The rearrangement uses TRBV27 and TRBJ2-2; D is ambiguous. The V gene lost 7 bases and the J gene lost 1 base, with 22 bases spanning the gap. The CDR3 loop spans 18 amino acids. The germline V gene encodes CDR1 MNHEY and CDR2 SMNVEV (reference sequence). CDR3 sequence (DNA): TGTGCCAGCACCCTTCCCGGCACGCAAAGGGAGAACACCGGGGAGCTGTTTTTT. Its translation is CASTLPGTQRENTGELFF.

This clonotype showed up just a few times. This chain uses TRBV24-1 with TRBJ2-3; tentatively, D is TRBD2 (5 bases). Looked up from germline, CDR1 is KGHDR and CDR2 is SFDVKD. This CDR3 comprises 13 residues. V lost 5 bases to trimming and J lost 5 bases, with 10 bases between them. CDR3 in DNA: TGTGCCACCAGTGTCCGGGAACGAGATACGCAGTATTTT. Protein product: CATSVRERDTQYF.

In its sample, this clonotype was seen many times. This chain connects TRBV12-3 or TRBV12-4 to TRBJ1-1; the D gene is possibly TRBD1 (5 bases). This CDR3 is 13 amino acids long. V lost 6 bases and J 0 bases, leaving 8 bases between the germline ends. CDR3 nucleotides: TGTGCCAGCAGGTCGGGGGTGAACACTGAAGCTTTCTTT. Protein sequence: CASRSGVNTEAFF.

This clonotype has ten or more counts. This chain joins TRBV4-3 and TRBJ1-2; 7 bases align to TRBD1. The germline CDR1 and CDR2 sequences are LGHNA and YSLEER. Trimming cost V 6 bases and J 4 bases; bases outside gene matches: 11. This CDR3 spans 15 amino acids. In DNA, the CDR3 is TGCGCCAGCAGTCAAAAGGGACAGACCTTCTATGGCTACACCTTC. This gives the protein CASSQKGQTFYGYTF.

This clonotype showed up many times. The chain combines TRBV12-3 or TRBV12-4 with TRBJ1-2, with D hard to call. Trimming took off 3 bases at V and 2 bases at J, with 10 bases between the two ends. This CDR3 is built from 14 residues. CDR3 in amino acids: CASSFKQPNYGYTF. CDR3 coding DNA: TGTGCCAGCAGTTTCAAACAGCCGAACTATGGCTACACCTTC.

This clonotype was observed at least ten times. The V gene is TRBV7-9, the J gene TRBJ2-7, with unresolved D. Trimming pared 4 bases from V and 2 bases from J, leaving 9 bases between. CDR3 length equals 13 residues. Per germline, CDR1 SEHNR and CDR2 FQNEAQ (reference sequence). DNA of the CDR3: TGTGCCAGCAGCTCTACAGTAGCCTACGAGCAGTACTTC. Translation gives CASSSTVAYEQYF.

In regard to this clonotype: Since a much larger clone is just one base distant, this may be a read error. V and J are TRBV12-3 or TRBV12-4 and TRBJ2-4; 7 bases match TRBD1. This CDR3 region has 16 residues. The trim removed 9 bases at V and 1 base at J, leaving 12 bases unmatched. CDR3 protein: CARTPDRDRAKNIQYF. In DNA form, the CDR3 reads TGTGCCAGGACCCCTGACAGGGATCGGGCCAAAAACATTCAGTACTTC.

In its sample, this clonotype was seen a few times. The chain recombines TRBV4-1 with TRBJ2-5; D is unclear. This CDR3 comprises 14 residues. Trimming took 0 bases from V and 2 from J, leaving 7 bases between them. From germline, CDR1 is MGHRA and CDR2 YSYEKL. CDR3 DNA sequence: TGCGCCAGCAGCCAAGAAATCAGTCAAGAGACCCAGTACTTC. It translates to CASSQEISQETQYF.

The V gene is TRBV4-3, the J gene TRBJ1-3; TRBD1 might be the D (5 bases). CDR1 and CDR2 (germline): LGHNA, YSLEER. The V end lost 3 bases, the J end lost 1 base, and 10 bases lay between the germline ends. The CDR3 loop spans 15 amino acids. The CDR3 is CASSQGVGSGNTIYF. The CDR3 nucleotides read TGCGCCAGCAGCCAGGGGGTGGGGTCTGGAAACACCATATATTTT.

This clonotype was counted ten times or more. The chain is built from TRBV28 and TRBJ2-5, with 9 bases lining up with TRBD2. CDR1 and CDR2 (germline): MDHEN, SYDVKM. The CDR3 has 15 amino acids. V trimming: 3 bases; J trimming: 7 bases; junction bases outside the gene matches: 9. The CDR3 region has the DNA TGTGCCAGCAGTTTGGGTCTAGCGGGGCGGGGGACCCAGTACTTC. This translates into CASSLGLAGRGTQYF. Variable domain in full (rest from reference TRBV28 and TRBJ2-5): DVKVTQSSRYLVKRTGEKVFLECVQDMDHENMFWYRQDPGLGLRLIYFSYDVKMKEKGDIPEGYSVSREKKERFSLILESASTNQTSMYLCASSLGLAGRGTQYFGPGTRLLVL.

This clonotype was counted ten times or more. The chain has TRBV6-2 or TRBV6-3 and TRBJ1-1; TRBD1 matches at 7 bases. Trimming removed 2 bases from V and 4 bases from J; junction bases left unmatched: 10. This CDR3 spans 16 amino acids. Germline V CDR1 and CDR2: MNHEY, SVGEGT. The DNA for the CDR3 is TGTGCCAGCAGTTACATGGTGACAGGGTTTAGCACTGAAGCTTTCTTT. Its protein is CASSYMVTGFSTEAFF.

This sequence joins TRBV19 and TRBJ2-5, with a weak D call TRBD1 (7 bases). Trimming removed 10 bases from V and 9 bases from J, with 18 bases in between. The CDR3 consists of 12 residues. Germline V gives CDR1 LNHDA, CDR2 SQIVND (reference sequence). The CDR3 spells CATKDRDWAQYF. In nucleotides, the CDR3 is TGTGCCACTAAAGACAGGGACTGGGCCCAGTACTTC.

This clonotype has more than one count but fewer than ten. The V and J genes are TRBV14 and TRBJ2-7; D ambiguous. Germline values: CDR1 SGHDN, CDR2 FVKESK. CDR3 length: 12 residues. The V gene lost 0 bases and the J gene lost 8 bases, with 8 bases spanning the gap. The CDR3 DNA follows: TGTGCCAGCAGCCAAGATCGAGTACAGCAGTACTTC. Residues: CASSQDRVQQYF.

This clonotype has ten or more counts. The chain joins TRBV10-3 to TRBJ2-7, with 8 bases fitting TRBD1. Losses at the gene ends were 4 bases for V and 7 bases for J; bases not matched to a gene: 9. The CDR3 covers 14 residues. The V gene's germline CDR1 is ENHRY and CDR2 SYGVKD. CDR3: CAISGGDRPGEQYF. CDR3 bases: TGTGCCATCAGTGGAGGGGACAGGCCTGGTGAGCAGTACTTC.

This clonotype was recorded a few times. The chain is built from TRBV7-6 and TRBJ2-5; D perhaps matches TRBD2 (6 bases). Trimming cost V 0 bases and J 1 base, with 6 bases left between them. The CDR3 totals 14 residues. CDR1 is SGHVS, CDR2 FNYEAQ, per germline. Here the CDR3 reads CASSLAEGQETQYF. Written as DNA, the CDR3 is TGTGCCAGCAGCTTAGCGGAGGGCCAAGAGACCCAGTACTTC.

The CDR3 is CSVAGTGGFYEQYF. CDR3 in DNA: TGCAGCGTTGCGGGGACAGGGGGCTTCTACGAGCAGTACTTC. The V gene is TRBV29-1, the J gene TRBJ2-7; TRBD1 agrees at 12 bases. The V gene's germline CDR1 is SQVTM and CDR2 ANQGSEA. The V gene end was trimmed by 4 bases and the J gene end by 3 bases; junction bases not matched to a gene: 4. This CDR3 is 14 amino acids long.

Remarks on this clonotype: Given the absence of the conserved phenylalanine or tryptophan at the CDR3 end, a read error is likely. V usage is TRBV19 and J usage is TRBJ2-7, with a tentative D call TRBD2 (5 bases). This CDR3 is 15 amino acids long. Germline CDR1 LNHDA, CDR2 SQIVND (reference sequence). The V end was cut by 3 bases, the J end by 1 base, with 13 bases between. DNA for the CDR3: TGTGCCAGTAGTATGTGGTACGGCGGGTCCTACGAGCAGTACTAC. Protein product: CASSMWYGGSYEQYY.

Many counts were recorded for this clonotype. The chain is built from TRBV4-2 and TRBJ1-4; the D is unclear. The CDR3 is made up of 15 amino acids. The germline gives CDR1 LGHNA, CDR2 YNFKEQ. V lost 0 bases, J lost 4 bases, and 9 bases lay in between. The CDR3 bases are TGTGCCAGCAGCCAAGAGGCAAGACTTAATGAAAAACTGTTTTTT. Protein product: CASSQEARLNEKLFF.

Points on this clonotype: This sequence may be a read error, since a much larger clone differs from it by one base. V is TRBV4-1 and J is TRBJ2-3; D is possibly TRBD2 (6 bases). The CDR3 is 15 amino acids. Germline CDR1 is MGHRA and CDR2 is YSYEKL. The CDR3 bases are TGCGCCAGCAGCCAGGACTACCCAAGCACAGTTACGCAGTATTTT. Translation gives CASSQDYPSTVTQYF.